These 31 T cell receptor beta chains were sequenced from one sample in a study of blood T cell repertoires in COVID-19. Measured with immunoSEQ multiplex PCR; TCRdb has only the in-frame clones, and not every one. The sample has about 180,000 clones; about four fifths are singletons. Specimen: peripheral blood. Every receptor here comes from a woman aged 60-75 years with COVID-19, enrolled during active disease.

This clone was detected once. This rearrangement joins TRBV5-1 to TRBJ2-6; TRBD1 matches 8 bases. From germline, CDR1 is SGHRS and CDR2 YFSETQ. The CDR3 runs to 18 residues. V lost 2 bases and J lost 2; bases outside the gene matches: 9. This CDR3 is CASSLNPNRGTGANVLTF. CDR3 DNA sequence: TGCGCCAGCAGCTTAAATCCTAACAGGGGGACTGGGGCCAACGTCCTGACTTTC. The variable domain in full, with the rest retrieved from reference TRBV5-1 and TRBJ2-6, is KAGVTQTPRYLIKTRGQQVTLSCSPISGHRSVSWYQQTPGQGLQFLFEYFSETQRNKGNFPGRFSGRQFSNSRSEMNVSTLELGDSALYLCASSLNPNRGTGANVLTFGAGSRLTVL.

This clone was seen only once. This rearrangement joins TRBV7-3 to TRBJ2-7; TRBD2 aligns across 10 bases. This CDR3 has 16 residues. V shed 5 bases and J 1 base; nucleotides not matched to a gene: 8. Germline V lookup: CDR1 SGHTA, CDR2 FQGTGA. The CDR3 protein is CASSPDGSGRSYEQYF. For the CDR3, the DNA is TGTGCCAGCAGCCCAGACGGTAGCGGGAGGTCCTACGAGCAGTACTTC.

The V gene is TRBV2, the J gene TRBJ1-5; 7 bases map to TRBD1. The V gene end was trimmed by 7 bases and the J gene end by 6 bases; junction bases not matched to a gene: 9. CDR3 length: 14 amino acids. Germline V gene data show CDR1 as SNHLY and CDR2 as FYNNEI. CDR3 DNA: TGTGCCAGCAATGGAGGGGGCGTGGGTCAGCCCCAGCATTTT. Encoded protein: CASNGGGVGQPQHF. The variable domain in full, with the rest retrieved from reference TRBV2 and TRBJ1-5, is EPEVTQTPSHQVTQMGQEVILRCVPISNHLYFYWYRQILGQKVEFLVSFYNNEISEKSEIFDDQFSVERPDGSNFTLKIRSTKLEDSAMYFCASNGGGVGQPQHFGDGTRLSIL.

This chain joins TRBV27 and TRBJ1-5, with 8 bases aligning to TRBD1. Germline CDR1 MNHEY, CDR2 SMNVEV (reference sequence). This CDR3 has 15 residues. V shed 6 bases and J 3 bases; nucleotides not matched to a gene: 7. CDR3 protein: CASRRGQGANQPQHF. CDR3 DNA sequence: TGTGCCAGCAGAAGAGGACAGGGCGCCAATCAGCCCCAGCATTTT.

The sample holds a few counts of this clone. The gene calls are TRBV4-3 and TRBJ2-1, with TRBD2 matching 9 bases. V gave up 2 bases and J gave up 0 bases; unmatched junction bases: 8. CDR3 length equals 18 residues. Looked up from germline, CDR1 is LGHNA and CDR2 is YSLEER. The DNA of the CDR3 is TGCGCCAGCAGCCAACTAGCGGGGACCCCTAGCTCCTACAATGAGCAGTTCTTC. It yields the protein CASSQLAGTPSSYNEQFF.

The DNA for the CDR3 is TGTGCCAGCAGCTTGTTCCAGCGGGAGAAAGAGACCCAGTACTTC. Residues: CASSLFQREKETQYF. V and J are TRBV5-6 and TRBJ2-5; 8 positions match TRBD2. The V gene's germline CDR1 is SGHDT and CDR2 YYEEEE. This CDR3 comprises 15 residues. Trimming took 1 base from V and 3 from J; bases not matched to a gene: 5.

The table lists this clone with a few counts. The J gene is TRBJ1-1, the V gene TRBV5-5; TRBD1 is a possible D gene (6 bases). This CDR3 is 16 amino acids long. Germline V gene data show CDR1 as SGHKS and CDR2 as YYEKEE (reference sequence). Trimming removed 1 base from V and 0 bases from J, with 13 bases in between. The CDR3, as DNA: TGTGCCAGCAGCTTGTACAGGGAGGGGCTGAACACTGAAGCTTTCTTT. Translating gives CASSLYREGLNTEAFF.

This clone was recorded a few times. The rearrangement uses TRBV19 and TRBJ1-4; no reliable D call. V was pared by 7 bases and J by 0 bases, with 12 bases between. The CDR3 spans 15 residues. Germline V CDR1 and CDR2: LNHDA, SQIVND (reference sequence). The CDR3 bases are TGTGCCAGTATGGCCGGGATTGCAACTAATGAAAAACTGTTTTTT. Its translation is CASMAGIATNEKLFF.

This chain uses TRBV28 with TRBJ2-5, with 16 bases lining up with TRBD2. With the DNA end fitting TRBJ2-7 better, the J assignment may be wrong. CDR1 is MDHEN and CDR2 is SYDVKM in the germline V gene. The length of the CDR3 is 21 residues. CDR3: CASSLLDMGGLAGGPSYEQYF. CDR3 DNA sequence: TGTGCCAGCAGTTTACTGGATATGGGGGGACTAGCGGGAGGGCCCTCCTACGAGCAGTACTTC.

This clone has just a few counts. The chain combines TRBV2 with TRBJ2-7; TRBD2 is a possible D gene (7 bases). V lost 7 bases and J 13 bases, leaving 17 bases between the germline ends. Germline CDR1 reads SNHLY; CDR2 reads FYNNEI. This CDR3 region has 11 residues. CDR3 bases: TGTGCCAGCACCCTTGGGGGGGCAAATTACTTC. It encodes CASTLGGANYF.

J is TRBJ1-5 and V is TRBV3-1 (or the pseudogene TRBV3-2); D is unclear. V dropped 0 bases and J dropped 16 bases, with 16 bases sitting between them. Germline CDR1 reads LGHDT; CDR2 reads YNNKEL (reference sequence). This CDR3 is built from 13 residues. For the CDR3, the DNA is TGTGCCAGCAGCCAAGATTTGCTTAGTCCTTTACATTTT. Encoded protein: CASSQDLLSPLHF.

This clone came up once. V usage is TRBV2 and J usage is TRBJ2-3; TRBD1 agrees at 10 bases. Trimming cost V 6 bases and J 6 bases; bases outside gene matches: 9. The CDR3 consists of 15 residues. Germline V gene lookup returns CDR1 SNHLY and CDR2 FYNNEI. The CDR3 reads CASSADRGRSDTQYF. The DNA for the CDR3 is TGTGCCAGCAGCGCAGACAGGGGGCGGTCGGATACGCAGTATTTT.

The chain has TRBV28 and TRBJ1-1; 8 positions match TRBD1. The J segment lost 4 bases and the V segment lost 5 bases, leaving 6 bases of the junction unmatched. In germline, CDR1 is MDHEN, CDR2 SYDVKM. CDR3 length: 14 residues. The CDR3 protein is CASSSPGGFTEAFF. CDR3 in DNA: TGTGCCAGCAGTAGCCCAGGGGGCTTCACTGAAGCTTTCTTT.

The V call is TRBV7-9, the J call TRBJ2-2; 8 bases agree with TRBD1. Germline-derived CDR1 and CDR2 are SEHNR and FQNEAQ (reference sequence). Trimming at V came to 3 bases and at J to 5 bases, leaving 5 bases not matched to a gene. The length of the CDR3 is 15 residues. CDR3 sequence: CASSFRTGPTGELFF. The DNA for the CDR3 is TGTGCCAGCAGCTTTAGGACAGGGCCAACCGGGGAGCTGTTTTTT.

The genes are TRBV2 and TRBJ2-3; D might be TRBD2 (6 bases). CDR1 is SNHLY, CDR2 FYNNEI, per germline. The germline V and J ends were trimmed by 7 bases and 6 bases, with 17 bases remaining between them. This CDR3 region has 14 residues. CDR3 protein: CASMVEGSGDTQYF. CDR3 coding DNA: TGTGCCAGCATGGTGGAGGGATCTGGGGATACGCAGTATTTT.

The chain joins TRBV24-1 to TRBJ1-2; D gene unclear. V lost 1 base, J lost 6 bases, and 2 bases lay in between. Germline CDR1 and CDR2: KGHDR and SFDVKD. The CDR3 contains 11 residues. This CDR3 is CATSDFDGYTF. The CDR3 bases are TGTGCCACCAGTGATTTCGATGGCTACACCTTC.

This clone was counted a few times. The chain uses TRBV5-1 and TRBJ2-5, with TRBD2 matching over 9 bases. CDR1 and CDR2 from the germline V gene are SGHRS and YFSETQ. The V and J ends lost 3 bases and 2 bases, in that order; junction bases with no gene match: 2. This CDR3 region has 14 residues. CDR3 in amino acids: CASSSSGVQETQYF. Here the CDR3 DNA reads TGCGCCAGCAGCTCTAGCGGGGTTCAAGAGACCCAGTACTTC.

The table lists this clone with many counts. The genes are TRBV3-1 (or the pseudogene TRBV3-2) and TRBJ2-3; no clear D. This CDR3 has 14 residues. CDR1 is LGHDT and CDR2 is YNNKEL in the germline V gene (reference sequence). V lost 1 base and J lost 4, with 9 bases in between. The CDR3 DNA follows: TGTGCCAGCAGCCAAGGACTCCCTCCAGATACGCAGTATTTT. Translation gives CASSQGLPPDTQYF.

The V and J genes are TRBV10-1 and TRBJ1-5; D uncertain. Looked up from germline, CDR1 is WNHNN and CDR2 is SYGVQD (reference sequence). This CDR3 has 16 amino acids. V lost 0 bases and J 0 bases, leaving 9 bases between the germline ends. Here the CDR3 DNA reads TGCGCCAGCAGTGAGTCGAGTTATTATAGCAATCAGCCCCAGCATTTT. It translates to CASSESSYYSNQPQHF.

This clone is a singleton in its sample. This chain connects TRBV28 to TRBJ1-5; D is unresolved. Trimming left V 2 bases short and J 1 base short, with 12 bases between. CDR3 size: 16 residues. Germline-derived CDR1 and CDR2 are MDHEN and SYDVKM. CDR3 DNA: TGTGCCAGCAGTTTACCCCCTGACGGGAGCAATCAGCCCCAGCATTTT. This sequence encodes CASSLPPDGSNQPQHF.

This clone was seen a handful of times. The V call is TRBV18, the J call TRBJ1-3, with 7 bases aligning to TRBD1. This CDR3 is 15 amino acids long. The junction had 3 bases not matched to a gene; V was cut back by 3 bases and J by 1 base. From germline, CDR1 is KGHSH and CDR2 LQKENI. CDR3 amino acids: CASSPAGGSGNTIYF. CDR3 nucleotides: TGTGCCAGCTCACCCGCAGGGGGTTCTGGAAACACCATATATTTT.

The rearrangement links TRBV19 to TRBJ1-1, with 11 bases that match TRBD1. Losses at the gene ends were 3 bases for V and 5 bases for J; bases not matched to a gene: 8. The germline CDR1 and CDR2 sequences are LNHDA and SQIVND (reference sequence). This CDR3 has 16 residues. CDR3 sequence: CASSIGGGQGVTEAFF. The DNA of the CDR3 is TGTGCCAGTAGTATTGGTGGGGGACAGGGGGTGACTGAAGCTTTCTTT.

The chain uses TRBV5-1 and TRBJ1-6, with a tentative D call TRBD1 (5 bases). V lost 1 base and J lost 7, with 15 bases in between. Germline V CDR1 and CDR2: SGHRS, YFSETQ. The CDR3 has 16 amino acids. The chain's CDR3 is CASSLSQGGRNSPLHF. Here the CDR3 DNA reads TGCGCCAGCAGCTTGAGCCAGGGAGGAAGAAATTCACCCCTCCACTTT.

This clone was found many times. The chain combines TRBV3-1 (or the pseudogene TRBV3-2) with TRBJ1-5, with no clear D. Germline lookup yields CDR1 LGHDT and CDR2 YNNKEL (reference sequence). V dropped 7 bases and J dropped 9 bases, with 19 bases sitting between them. The CDR3 covers 14 residues. CDR3 protein: CASIPRPNRGPQHF. The DNA for the CDR3 is TGTGCCAGCATCCCCCGGCCTAATCGGGGGCCCCAGCATTTT.

The V and J genes are TRBV18 and TRBJ1-4, with D possibly matching TRBD1 (6 bases). The germline V and J ends were trimmed by 2 bases and 0 bases, with 16 bases remaining between them. Germline CDR1 and CDR2: KGHSH and LQKENI. The CDR3 extends over 18 amino acids. CDR3 residues: CASSPIGAGVSTNEKLFF. The CDR3 nucleotides read TGTGCCAGCTCACCAATCGGAGCAGGGGTTTCAACTAATGAAAAACTGTTTTTT.

This chain uses TRBV24-1 with TRBJ2-1, with D tentatively TRBD1 (5 bases). CDR3 length equals 17 residues. Looked up from germline, CDR1 is KGHDR and CDR2 is SFDVKD. The V and J ends lost 4 bases and 2 bases respectively, with 17 bases between them. The CDR3 nucleotides read TGTGCCACCAGTGACTCAGGACATTTTTCCACCTACAATGAGCAGTTCTTC. It specifies CATSDSGHFSTYNEQFF.

The rearrangement links TRBV5-4 to TRBJ2-1, with 8 bases matching TRBD2. Per germline, CDR1 SGHNT and CDR2 YYREEE (reference sequence). The V segment lost 0 bases and the J segment 5 bases; nucleotides outside the gene matches: 10. The CDR3 is made up of 17 amino acids. The DNA for the CDR3 is TGTGCCAGCAGCTTGGGCCCCAGCGGGAGTGTAAACAATGAGCAGTTCTTC. It yields the protein CASSLGPSGSVNNEQFF.

The chain carries TRBV5-1 and TRBJ2-5; D is possibly TRBD2 (6 bases). Trimming took off 3 bases at V and 4 bases at J, with 16 bases between the two ends. Germline lookup yields CDR1 SGHRS and CDR2 YFSETQ. The CDR3 sequence is 15 residues long. Here the CDR3 DNA reads TGCGCCAGCAGCTCCATGGGGGGTAGCGGAGAGACCCAGTACTTC. Translating it yields CASSSMGGSGETQYF.

Note on this clone: One junction end does not reproduce the germline sequence, and a read error may be involved. The chain carries TRBV6-2 or TRBV6-3 and TRBJ2-7, with no clear D. The CDR3 runs to 14 residues. Germline V gene lookup returns CDR1 MNHEY and CDR2 SVGEGT. The CDR3 loop reads CATSRVLGTYEQYF. CDR3 nucleotide sequence: TGTGCCACCAGTCGGGTGCTCGGCACGTACGAGCAGTACTTC.

This clone occurred once. The CDR3 sequence is CASSLEAGVNEKLFF. CDR3 DNA sequence: TGCGCCAGCAGCTTGGAGGCAGGGGTTAATGAAAAACTGTTTTTT. The chain uses TRBV5-1 and TRBJ1-4; D may be TRBD1 (6 bases). This CDR3 has 15 amino acids. Germline loops: CDR1 SGHRS, CDR2 YFSETQ. Trimming cost V 0 bases and J 4 bases, with 10 bases left between them.

In this sample, this clone turned up a few times. The chain recombines TRBV7-6 with TRBJ2-1; the match to TRBD1 covers 10 bases. From germline, CDR1 is SGHVS and CDR2 FNYEAQ. The J segment lost 1 base and the V segment lost 6 bases, leaving 9 bases of the junction unmatched. The CDR3 extends over 17 amino acids. CDR3: CASSRRTGGHSYNEQFF. CDR3 coding DNA: TGTGCCAGCAGTCGACGGACAGGGGGTCATTCCTACAATGAGCAGTTCTTC.